This T cell receptor (beta chain) was sequenced for a study of blood T cell repertoires in COVID-19. Study overall: Whether acute or convalescent, the COVID-19 samples came from the United States, Italy and Spain. The analysed material was cDNA or gDNA that came from T cells, B-cell-depleted T cells, or PBMCs.

Germline CDR1 and CDR2: KGHSH and LQKENI. Trimming removed 3 bases from V and 1 base from J; junction bases left unmatched: 13. The CDR3 is 18 residues long. Methods used by the authors: Quantification of nucleated cells was approximated via reference gene primer amplification. Libraries were prepared by immunoSEQ multiplex PCR; TCRdb keeps only in-frame clonotypes and omits some of them. V and J calls plus clone size are reproduced from that table; the DNA served to infer D and trimming. In the table there are 60,000 to 85,000 clones, 75% to 90% of which are singletons. This clone is a singleton in its sample.

This sequence originates from a woman aged 45-65 years with active COVID-19. Sequenced material: peripheral blood. The chain carries TRBV18 and TRBJ1-1, with 8 bases that match TRBD1. CDR3 DNA: TGTGCCAGCTCACCCACCGGCAGGGGGCGTTCGGGGAACACTGAAGCTTTCTTT. This encodes CASSPTGRGRSGNTEAFF.